The source of this T cell receptor beta chain is a study of blood T cell repertoires in COVID-19. Study-wide background: Some COVID-19 samples were acute and others convalescent; all came from the United States, Italy and Spain.

Germline CDR1 LGHDT, CDR2 YNNKEL (reference sequence). The J segment lost 4 bases and the V segment lost 3 bases, leaving 9 bases of the junction unmatched. The CDR3 has 17 amino acids. Original analysis: Quantification of nucleated cells was approximated via reference gene primer amplification. Assay: immunoSEQ multiplex PCR; the TCRdb copy retains only in-frame clones and omits some. The V and J calls and clone size are taken from that table; D and trimming were inferred from the DNA. Of 65,000 to 75,000 clones in the sample, roughly nine tenths were seen once. This chain connects TRBV3-1 (or the pseudogene TRBV3-2) to TRBJ2-6; 7 positions match TRBD2. Sequenced input: peripheral blood. The clonotype comes from a woman in her forties or fifties with active COVID-19. This CDR3 reads CASSQKGLTLGANVLTF. As DNA, the CDR3 is TGTGCCAGCAGCCAGAAGGGACTAACTCTGGGGGCCAACGTCCTGACTTTC.